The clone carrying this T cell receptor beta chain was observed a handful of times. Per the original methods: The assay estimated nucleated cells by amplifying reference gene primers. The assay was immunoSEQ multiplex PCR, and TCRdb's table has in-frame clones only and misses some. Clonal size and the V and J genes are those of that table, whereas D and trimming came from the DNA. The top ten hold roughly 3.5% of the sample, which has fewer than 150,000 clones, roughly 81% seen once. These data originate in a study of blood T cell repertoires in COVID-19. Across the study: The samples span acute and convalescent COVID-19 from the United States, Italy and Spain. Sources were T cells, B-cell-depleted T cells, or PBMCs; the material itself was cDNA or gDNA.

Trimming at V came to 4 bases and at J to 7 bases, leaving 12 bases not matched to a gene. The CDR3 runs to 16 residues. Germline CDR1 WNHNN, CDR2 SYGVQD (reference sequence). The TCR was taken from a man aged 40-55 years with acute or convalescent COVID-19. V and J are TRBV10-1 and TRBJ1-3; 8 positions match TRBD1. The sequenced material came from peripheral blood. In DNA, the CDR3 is TGCGCCAGCAGTGGTTCAGGGGGCGGCCTTAGGAACACCATATATTTT. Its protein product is CASSGSGGGLRNTIYF.